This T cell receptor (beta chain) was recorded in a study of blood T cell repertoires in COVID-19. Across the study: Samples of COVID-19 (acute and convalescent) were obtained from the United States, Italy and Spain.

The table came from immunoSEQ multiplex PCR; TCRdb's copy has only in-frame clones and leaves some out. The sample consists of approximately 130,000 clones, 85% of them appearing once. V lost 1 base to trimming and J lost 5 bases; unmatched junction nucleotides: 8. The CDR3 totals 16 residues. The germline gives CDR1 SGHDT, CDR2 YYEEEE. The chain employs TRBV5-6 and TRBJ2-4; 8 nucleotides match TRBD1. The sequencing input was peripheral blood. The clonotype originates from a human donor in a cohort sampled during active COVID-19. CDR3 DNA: TGTGCCAGCAGCTTGATCGGGACAGGTGGCCAAAACATTCAGTACTTC. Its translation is CASSLIGTGGQNIQYF.